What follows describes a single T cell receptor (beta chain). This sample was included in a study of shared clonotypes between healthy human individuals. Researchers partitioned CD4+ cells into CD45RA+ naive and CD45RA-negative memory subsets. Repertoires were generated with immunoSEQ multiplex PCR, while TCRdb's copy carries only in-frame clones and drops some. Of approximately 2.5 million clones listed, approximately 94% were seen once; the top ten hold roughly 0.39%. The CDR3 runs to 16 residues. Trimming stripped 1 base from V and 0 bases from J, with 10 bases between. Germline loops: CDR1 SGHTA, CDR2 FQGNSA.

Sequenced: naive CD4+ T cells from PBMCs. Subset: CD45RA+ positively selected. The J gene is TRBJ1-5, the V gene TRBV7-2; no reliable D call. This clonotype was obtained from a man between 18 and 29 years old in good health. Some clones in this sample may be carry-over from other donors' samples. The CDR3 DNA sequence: TGTGCCAGCAGCTTAGGATTGGATTATAGCAATCAGCCCCAGCATTTT. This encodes CASSLGLDYSNQPQHF.